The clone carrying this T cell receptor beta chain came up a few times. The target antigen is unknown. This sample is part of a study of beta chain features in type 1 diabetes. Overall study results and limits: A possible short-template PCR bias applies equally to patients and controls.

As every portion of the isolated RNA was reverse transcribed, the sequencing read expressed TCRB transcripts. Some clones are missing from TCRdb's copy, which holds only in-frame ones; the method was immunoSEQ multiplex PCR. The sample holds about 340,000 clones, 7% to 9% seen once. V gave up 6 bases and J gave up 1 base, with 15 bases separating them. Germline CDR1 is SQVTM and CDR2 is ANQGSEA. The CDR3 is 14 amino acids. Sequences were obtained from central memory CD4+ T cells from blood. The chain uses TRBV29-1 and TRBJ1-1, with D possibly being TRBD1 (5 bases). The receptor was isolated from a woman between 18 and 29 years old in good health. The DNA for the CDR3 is TGCAGCGTCGGGGGGGGACGTACGAACACTGAAGCTTTCTTT. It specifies CSVGGGRTNTEAFF.